A single sample gave rise to the 16 T cell receptor beta chains below, sequenced in a study of T cells in Graves' hyperthyroidism and ophthalmopathy. From RNA transcripts, TCR beta CDR3 regions were amplified. HTBI primers were used for first-round RT-PCR of the TCR CDR3. TCRdb re-derived calls from the multiplex PCR reads in MiXCR, one entry per CDR3 protein. The table includes 250,000 to 300,000 distinct CDR3 sequences, nearly 15% detected once. Source material: blood. These receptor sequences come from a woman between 50 and 59 years old with Graves' hyperthyroidism that later progressed to Graves' ophthalmopathy.

At least ten counts were recorded for this clonotype. The rearrangement uses TRBV2 and TRBJ2-4, with 9 positions matching TRBD1. CDR3 length: 16 residues. V lost 5 bases to trimming and J lost 1 base; unmatched junction nucleotides: 6. Germline lookup yields CDR1 SNHLY and CDR2 FYNNEI. In DNA, the CDR3 is TGTGCCAGCAGTACGACAGGGGGTCTGGCCAAAAACATTCAGTACTTC. Translated, it gives CASSTTGGLAKNIQYF.

At least ten counts were recorded for this clonotype. The rearrangement joins TRBV7-8 to TRBJ1-1, with 8 bases matching TRBD1. The CDR3 has 15 amino acids. Germline V gene lookup returns CDR1 SGHVS and CDR2 FQNEAQ. Trimming cost V 6 bases and J 11 bases; bases outside gene matches: 17. This CDR3 reads CASRIILGQAREAFF. As DNA, the CDR3 is TGTGCCAGCAGGATCATCTTGGGACAGGCCCGTGAGGCTTTCTTT.

This clonotype was found many times. V gene TRBV20-1 combines with J gene TRBJ1-4; 9 nucleotides match TRBD1. V shed 3 bases, J shed 8 bases, and the junction held 10 bases outside the gene matches. From germline, CDR1 is DFQATT and CDR2 SNEGSKA (reference sequence). This CDR3 is 15 amino acids long. CDR3 protein: CSASTGQGNREKLFF. In DNA form, the CDR3 reads TGCAGTGCTAGTACAGGACAGGGGAATAGAGAAAAACTGTTTTTT.

This clonotype came up many times. The chain couples TRBV18 to TRBJ2-7, with no clear D. CDR1 is KGHSH, CDR2 LQKENI, per germline. Trimming removed 3 bases from V and 0 bases from J, with 12 bases in between. The CDR3 runs 15 residues. CDR3 protein: CASSPYLRSSYEQYF. DNA for the CDR3: TGTGCCAGCTCACCCTACTTAAGGAGCTCCTACGAGCAGTACTTC. Using reference TRBV18 and TRBJ2-7 for the parts outside the CDR3, the full variable domain is NAGVMQNPRHLVRRRGQEARLRCSPMKGHSHVYWYRQLPEEGLKFMVYLQKENIIDESGMPKERFSAEFPKEGPSILRIQQVVRGDSAAYFCASSPYLRSSYEQYFGPGTRLTVT.

In this sample, this clonotype turned up many times. The chain recombines TRBV27 with TRBJ1-2, with a tentative D call TRBD1 (6 bases). The CDR3 is made up of 15 amino acids. V lost 1 base to trimming and J lost 6 bases, with 15 bases between them. Per the germline V gene, CDR1 is MNHEY and CDR2 is SMNVEV (reference sequence). The CDR3 loop is CASSLFPVGGHGYTF. The CDR3 DNA reads TGTGCCAGCAGTTTATTCCCCGTCGGGGGGCATGGCTACACCTTC.

In its sample, this clonotype was seen many times. The chain uses TRBV3-1 and TRBJ2-1; 8 positions match TRBD2. The V segment lost 0 bases and the J segment 2 bases; nucleotides outside the gene matches: 6. The CDR3 is made up of 17 amino acids. The germline V gene encodes CDR1 LGHDT and CDR2 YNNKEL (reference sequence). The CDR3 sequence is CASSQDRSGGPYNEQFF. DNA of the CDR3: TGTGCCAGCAGCCAAGATCGGAGCGGGGGACCCTACAATGAGCAGTTCTTC.

The sample holds a few counts of this clonotype. The chain links TRBV9 to TRBJ2-1, with TRBD2 matching 7 bases. Germline CDR1 is SGDLS and CDR2 is YYNGEE. After removal of 4 bases from V and 2 bases from J, the junction contained 6 bases not matched to a gene. CDR3 size: 15 residues. CDR3 sequence reads: CASSPSGGPYNEQFF. As DNA, the CDR3 is TGTGCCAGCAGCCCCTCGGGAGGCCCCTACAATGAGCAGTTCTTC.

In its sample, this clonotype was seen a few times. V gene TRBV19 combines with J gene TRBJ1-1; the D is unclear. This CDR3 has 11 amino acids. The V gene's germline CDR1 is LNHDA and CDR2 SQIVND (reference sequence). V gave up 6 bases and J gave up 1 base, with 3 bases separating them. The CDR3 loop reads CASRTNTEAFF. Here the CDR3 DNA reads TGTGCCAGTAGAACGAACACTGAAGCTTTCTTT.

The sample holds a few counts of this clonotype. The chain carries TRBV19 and TRBJ1-1, with TRBD1 matching 7 bases. CDR3 size: 12 residues. With V trimmed by 8 bases and J by 11 bases, 11 bases remained unmatched. Per the germline V gene, CDR1 is LNHDA and CDR2 is SQIVND (reference sequence). The CDR3 coding sequence is TGTGCCAGTGCCCAGGGGGAAGGTTCGGCTTTCTTT. Translation gives CASAQGEGSAFF.

This clonotype was picked up a small number of times. The junction departs from the called germline gene at one end, perhaps through a read error. This chain connects TRBV20-1 to TRBJ1-5, with D tentatively TRBD1 (6 bases). Germline-derived CDR1 and CDR2 are DFQATT and SNEGSKA (reference sequence). The CDR3 length is 14 residues. CDR3 sequence (DNA): TGCAGTGCCAGAGGGGGGCAGCAGGGTCAGCCCCAGCATTTT. This sequence encodes CSARGGQQGQPQHF.

As for this clonotype: A much larger clone lies a single base off, so this may be a read error. The genes are TRBV28 and TRBJ2-2, with D possibly being TRBD2 (5 bases). This CDR3 comprises 15 residues. Germline loops: CDR1 MDHEN, CDR2 SYDVKM. The CDR3 region is CASSSTGRNTGELLF. DNA of the CDR3: TGTGCCAGCAGTTCAACCGGGCGTAACACCGGGGAGCTGCTTTTT.

The chain has TRBV6-2 or TRBV6-3 and TRBJ1-2, with 10 bases that match TRBD1. In germline, CDR1 is MNHEY, CDR2 SVGEGT. The ends lost 2 bases at V and 4 bases at J; junction bases unmatched: 4. The CDR3 totals 15 residues. DNA for the CDR3: TGTGCCAGCAGTTACCCCGGACAGGGGGGCTATGGCTACACCTTC. Amino acid sequence: CASSYPGQGGYGYTF.

This clonotype was counted ten times or more. The V and J genes are TRBV28 and TRBJ2-3; no clear D. The CDR3 is 12 residues long. Germline CDR1 is MDHEN and CDR2 is SYDVKM. V was pared by 9 bases and J by 2 bases, with 9 bases between. Here the CDR3 reads CASSVLTDTQYF. The CDR3, as DNA: TGTGCCAGTTCGGTCCTCACAGATACGCAGTATTTT.

With regard to this clonotype: Possible read error: a much larger clone is one base away. The gene calls are TRBV6-1 and TRBJ2-6; D is ambiguous. V was pared by 2 bases and J by 0 bases, with 2 bases between. CDR3 size: 14 residues. Germline V gene lookup returns CDR1 MNHNS and CDR2 SASEGT. CDR3 sequence (DNA): TGTGCCAGCAGTGAAACCTCTGGGGCCAACGTCCTGACTTTC. It codes for CASSETSGANVLTF.

J is TRBJ2-7 and V is TRBV2, with D unclear. The DNA end favors TRBJ2-1, so the J call may be wrong. The CDR3 loop spans 13 amino acids. Germline CDR1 SNHLY, CDR2 FYNNEI. For the CDR3, the DNA is TGTGCCAGCAGTCCTACGACCCTTTACGAGCAGTTCTTC. It encodes CASSPTTLYEQFF.

The J gene is TRBJ2-7, the V gene TRBV11-2; 11 bases map to TRBD2. Per the germline V gene, CDR1 is SGHAT and CDR2 is FQNNGV. This CDR3 has 15 amino acids. V shed 5 bases and J 5 bases; nucleotides not matched to a gene: 8. CDR3 sequence (DNA): TGTGCCAGCAGCGCTACTAGCGGGAGTTTGGACGAGCAGTACTTC. Its translation is CASSATSGSLDEQYF.